The 19 T cell receptor beta chains presented below share a single source sample, sequenced in a study of cytomegalovirus exposure and HLA in healthy donors. Both 60 Vbeta primers and 13 Jbeta primers went into the PCR. The protocol was immunoSEQ multiplex PCR, while the TCRdb copy is restricted to in-frame clones and leaves out a portion. The sample has 250,000 or so clones, 85% to 95% seen once. The sequencing input was PBMCs. Receptors originate from a girl aged 2 to 9 in good health and CMV-seronegative.

This chain joins TRBV27 and TRBJ2-2; 9 bases match TRBD1. Germline V gene sequence: CDR1 MNHEY, CDR2 SMNVEV (reference sequence). V shed 9 bases and J 3 bases; nucleotides not matched to a gene: 11. The CDR3 length is 16 residues. CDR3 sequence: CASGQGKSLDTGELFF. The DNA of the CDR3 is TGTGCCAGTGGACAGGGGAAGTCCTTGGACACCGGGGAGCTGTTTTTT.

This chain joins TRBV7-8 and TRBJ2-1, with 8 nucleotides matching TRBD1. CDR1 is SGHVS, CDR2 FQNEAQ, per germline. The CDR3 has 12 residues. With V trimmed by 8 bases and J by 7 bases, 4 bases remained unmatched. CDR3 protein: CASGHRGNEQFF. CDR3 DNA sequence: TGTGCCAGCGGGCACAGGGGGAATGAGCAGTTCTTC.

The CDR3 sequence is CASSAPGGAYEQYF. CDR3 sequence (DNA): TGTGCCAGCAGCGCCCCAGGGGGCGCCTACGAGCAGTACTTC. The chain couples TRBV7-2 to TRBJ2-7; TRBD1 agrees at 8 bases. Germline trimming cut 5 bases from V and 2 bases from J; bases unmatched to any gene: 5. Germline CDR1 and CDR2: SGHTA and FQGNSA. The CDR3 totals 14 residues. The variable domain in full, with the rest retrieved from reference TRBV7-2 and TRBJ2-7, is GAGVSQSPSNKVTEKGKDVELRCDPISGHTALYWYRQSLGQGLEFLIYFQGNSAPDKSGLPSDRFSAERTGGSVSTLTIQRTQQEDSAVYLCASSAPGGAYEQYFGPGTRLTVT.

The J gene is TRBJ2-1, the V gene TRBV18; the match to TRBD1 covers 11 bases. The CDR3 extends over 15 amino acids. The junction had 7 bases not matched to a gene; V was cut back by 3 bases and J by 9 bases. CDR1 KGHSH and CDR2 LQKENI come from the germline V gene. Here the CDR3 reads CASSPPGTGGGEQFF. CDR3 DNA: TGTGCCAGCTCACCCCCCGGGACAGGGGGTGGTGAGCAGTTCTTC.

The chain combines TRBV27 with TRBJ2-1, with D unresolved. The CDR3 is 15 amino acids. Per the germline V gene, CDR1 is MNHEY and CDR2 is SMNVEV (reference sequence). V dropped 5 bases and J dropped 2 bases, with 13 bases sitting between them. As DNA, the CDR3 is TGTGCCAGCAGTATCCGTTCGTCGGCCTACAATGAGCAGTTCTTC. As protein: CASSIRSSAYNEQFF.

This chain uses TRBV19 with TRBJ2-3; weak D call: TRBD1 (6 bases). This CDR3 contains 15 residues. V was cut by 3 bases and J by 6 bases, with 16 bases left in between. From germline, CDR1 is LNHDA and CDR2 SQIVND (reference sequence). DNA for the CDR3: TGTGCCAGTAGTATGGGACATCCCTTGGCCGATACGCAGTATTTT. Encoded protein: CASSMGHPLADTQYF.

This chain joins TRBV10-1 and TRBJ2-5; maybe TRBD1 (5 bases). The length of the CDR3 is 13 residues. The germline V gene has CDR1 WNHNN and CDR2 SYGVQD (reference sequence). Trimming removed 5 bases at V and 2 bases at J, with 9 bases between. The CDR3 sequence is CASSLDRQETQYF. The CDR3 coding sequence is TGCGCCAGCAGTCTTGACAGACAAGAGACCCAGTACTTC.

The V gene is TRBV9, the J gene TRBJ2-1, with TRBD2 as a possible D gene (6 bases). CDR1 is SGDLS, CDR2 YYNGEE, per germline. The CDR3 loop spans 13 amino acids. The V gene lost 4 bases and the J gene lost 5 bases, with 10 bases spanning the gap. The CDR3 sequence: CASSPGLHNEQFF. In DNA, the CDR3 is TGTGCCAGCAGCCCCGGACTACACAATGAGCAGTTCTTC.

The gene calls are TRBV19 and TRBJ2-2; D is perhaps TRBD1 (6 bases). The CDR3 length is 14 residues. The germline gives CDR1 LNHDA, CDR2 SQIVND (reference sequence). V lost 3 bases and J 3 bases, leaving 8 bases between the germline ends. The CDR3 here is CASSINRDTGELFF. In nucleotides, the CDR3 is TGTGCCAGTAGTATCAACAGGGACACCGGGGAGCTGTTTTTT.

The chain couples TRBV27 to TRBJ2-2; 7 nucleotides align to TRBD1. V shed 0 bases and J 4 bases; nucleotides not matched to a gene: 11. There are 18 residues in the CDR3. CDR1 MNHEY and CDR2 SMNVEV come from the germline V gene (reference sequence). CDR3 loop: CASSLSSLAGGPTGELFF. CDR3 bases: TGTGCCAGCAGTTTATCGAGTTTGGCAGGGGGACCCACCGGGGAGCTGTTTTTT.

The V gene is TRBV2, the J gene TRBJ2-7; TRBD2 aligns across 9 bases. This CDR3 region has 15 residues. Germline V lookup: CDR1 SNHLY, CDR2 FYNNEI. With 7 bases clipped from V and 5 bases from J, the junction kept 12 bases outside the gene matches. CDR3 loop: CASNLVASGMNEQYF. For the CDR3, the DNA is TGTGCCAGCAACTTGGTGGCTAGCGGGATGAACGAGCAGTACTTC.

This clone is a singleton in its sample. V gene TRBV5-1 combines with J gene TRBJ2-7; 8 bases align to TRBD1. J gave up 3 bases and V 1 base, and 6 bases lay outside the gene matches. The CDR3 sequence is 15 residues long. Germline lookup yields CDR1 SGHRS and CDR2 YFSETQ. CDR3 in amino acids: CASSLSRTGFYEQYF. The CDR3 DNA follows: TGCGCCAGCAGCTTGTCCAGGACAGGGTTCTACGAGCAGTACTTC. The entire variable domain, with the rest obtained from reference TRBV5-1 and TRBJ2-7, is as follows: KAGVTQTPRYLIKTRGQQVTLSCSPISGHRSVSWYQQTPGQGLQFLFEYFSETQRNKGNFPGRFSGRQFSNSRSEMNVSTLELGDSALYLCASSLSRTGFYEQYFGPGTRLTVT.

The rearrangement uses TRBV27 and TRBJ1-2, with TRBD1 matching over 10 bases. Germline V gene lookup returns CDR1 MNHEY and CDR2 SMNVEV (reference sequence). The CDR3 is 16 residues long. V lost 2 bases to trimming and J lost 3 bases; unmatched junction nucleotides: 6. The CDR3 region has the DNA TGTGCCAGCAGTTTAGTGGGACAGGGGAATCACTATGGCTACACCTTC. Translated: CASSLVGQGNHYGYTF.

This clone was seen more than once but under ten times. This sequence joins TRBV7-2 and TRBJ2-1; D not certain. The CDR3 is 13 residues long. The germline V gene encodes CDR1 SGHTA and CDR2 FQGNSA. Trimming stripped 5 bases from V and 8 bases from J, with 13 bases between. This CDR3 reads CASSPQRVYEQFF. CDR3 DNA: TGTGCCAGCAGCCCCCAGCGCGTTTATGAGCAGTTCTTC.

V gene TRBV28 combines with J gene TRBJ2-5; possible D gene TRBD2, 5 bases. The germline gives CDR1 MDHEN, CDR2 SYDVKM. The CDR3 totals 16 residues. V lost 6 bases and J lost 4, with 21 bases in between. The DNA for the CDR3 is TGTGCCAGCAGCGGATCCTTGACGGGGTGGGCAGAGACCCAGTACTTC. Translating gives CASSGSLTGWAETQYF.

The V gene is TRBV6-5, the J gene TRBJ1-4; D perhaps matches TRBD1 (5 bases). The CDR3 spans 15 residues. V was trimmed by 0 bases and J by 3 bases, leaving 8 bases between them. CDR1 MNHEY and CDR2 SVGAGI come from the germline V gene. CDR3 region: CASSYSGAPNEKLFF. As DNA, the CDR3 is TGTGCCAGCAGTTACTCAGGGGCGCCTAATGAAAAACTGTTTTTT.

The rearrangement uses TRBV19 and TRBJ1-5; D uncertain. V dropped 4 bases and J dropped 7 bases, with 11 bases sitting between them. This CDR3 is 13 amino acids long. Germline V gene data show CDR1 as LNHDA and CDR2 as SQIVND (reference sequence). The CDR3 reads CASSTAGIQPQHF. The CDR3 region has the DNA TGTGCCAGTAGTACAGCGGGGATACAGCCCCAGCATTTT.

This chain connects TRBV21-1 to TRBJ2-5; TRBD1 reflects the table's D call only, with no check against the DNA. TRBV21-1 is reported as a pseudogene. The CDR3 covers 17 residues. The CDR3 bases are TGTGCCAGCAGCAAACTTTATCGACAGGGGGAGAGGGAGACCCAGTACTTC. Amino acids: CASSKLYRQGERETQYF.

V and J are TRBV9 and TRBJ1-2; 7 positions match TRBD1. The CDR3 spans 13 residues. J gave up 8 bases and V 5 bases, and 9 bases lay outside the gene matches. Germline V CDR1 and CDR2: SGDLS, YYNGEE. The CDR3 region has the DNA TGTGCCAGCAGACCCGACAGGGTAGGCGGCTACACCTTC. Amino acids: CASRPDRVGGYTF.